These 18 T cell receptor beta chains originate from one sample sequenced in a study of memory CD4+ T cells and cytomegalovirus serostatus. TCRdb keeps only in-frame clones here, not all; method: immunoSEQ multiplex PCR. This sample has about 56,000 clones; about three quarters occur once, and the top ten carry roughly 2.7%. Single viable CD3+CD4+CD8-CD45RO+ cells were sorted as the memory CD4+ T cells. The sequenced material came from memory CD4+ T cells from blood. The source is an adult in good health and CMV-seropositive.

This chain joins TRBV5-6 and TRBJ2-7, with 11 bases aligning to TRBD1. The CDR3 has 15 residues. V gave up 0 bases and J gave up 2 bases; unmatched junction bases: 1. Germline lookup yields CDR1 SGHDT and CDR2 YYEEEE. The CDR3 protein is CASSLAGQGAYEQYF. The CDR3 DNA follows: TGTGCCAGCAGCTTGGCGGGACAGGGGGCCTACGAGCAGTACTTC.

The V call is TRBV29-1, the J call TRBJ2-2; no firm D call. Between the trimmed V and J ends, which lost 5 bases and 0 bases, there was a span of 10 bases. Germline lookup yields CDR1 SQVTM and CDR2 ANQGSEA. CDR3 length: 14 residues. The CDR3 loop is CSVSPRTNTGELFF. Here the CDR3 DNA reads TGCAGCGTTTCGCCTCGTACGAACACCGGGGAGCTGTTTTTT.

This clone was observed a few times. V and J are TRBV6-5 and TRBJ2-1; TRBD2 aligns across 10 bases. The junction had 8 bases not matched to a gene; V was cut back by 2 bases and J by 10 bases. Germline V CDR1 and CDR2: MNHEY, SVGAGI. The CDR3 runs to 15 residues. The CDR3 DNA follows: TGTGCCAGCAGTTACGGCGGCCTAGCGGGAGAGGAGCAGTTCTTC. Protein sequence: CASSYGGLAGEEQFF.

This clone was seen only a few times. The chain has TRBV7-2 and TRBJ2-7; the match to TRBD2 covers 11 bases. J was trimmed by 0 bases and V by 5 bases; bases with no gene match: 6. From germline, CDR1 is SGHTA and CDR2 FQGNSA. This CDR3 region has 16 residues. The CDR3 DNA reads TGTGCCAGCAGCCGACTAGCGGGACCCAGCTCCTACGAGCAGTACGTC. It specifies CASSRLAGPSSYEQYV.

In this sample, this clone turned up a few times. The chain uses TRBV5-1 and TRBJ2-3; 8 bases fit TRBD1. The germline V gene has CDR1 SGHRS and CDR2 YFSETQ. J lost 4 bases, V lost 4 bases, and 11 bases had no gene match. CDR3 length equals 16 residues. For the CDR3, the DNA is TGCGCCAGCAGCACTCGGCCGACAGGGGTAGCAGATACGCAGTATTTT. The encoded protein is CASSTRPTGVADTQYF.

The gene calls are TRBV7-8 and TRBJ2-3, with a tentative D call TRBD2 (6 bases). The V gene's germline CDR1 is SGHVS and CDR2 FQNEAQ. V gave up 7 bases and J gave up 3 bases, with 20 bases separating them. CDR3 length equals 16 residues. The CDR3 reads CASKGFGGLTTDTQYF. DNA for the CDR3: TGTGCCAGCAAGGGGTTCGGGGGTCTAACGACAGATACGCAGTATTTT.

This chain links TRBV19 with TRBJ2-7, with TRBD1 matching over 11 bases. The germline CDR1 and CDR2 sequences are LNHDA and SQIVND (reference sequence). With V trimmed by 6 bases and J by 5 bases, 3 bases remained unmatched. CDR3 length: 13 residues. The CDR3 region is CASRRGQGDEQYF. In DNA, the CDR3 is TGTGCCAGTAGACGGGGACAGGGGGACGAGCAGTACTTC.

The rearrangement joins TRBV6-4 to TRBJ2-7; TRBD2 agrees at 12 bases. Germline lookup yields CDR1 MRHNA and CDR2 SNTAGT. V shed 2 bases, J shed 5 bases, and the junction held 19 bases outside the gene matches. This CDR3 spans 20 amino acids. The CDR3 DNA sequence: TGTGCCAGCAGTGACCTTACTGACTGGACTAGCGGGAACCGCGGAGACGAGCAGTACGTC. It encodes CASSDLTDWTSGNRGDEQYV.

The chain links TRBV18 to TRBJ2-2; a possible D gene is TRBD1 (6 bases). The CDR3 runs to 16 residues. Germline V gives CDR1 KGHSH, CDR2 LQKENI. V dropped 3 bases and J dropped 2 bases, with 13 bases sitting between them. CDR3 nucleotide sequence: TGTGCCAGCTCACCCCCCAGGGGCCCTAACACCGGGGAGCTGTTTTTT. Amino acids: CASSPPRGPNTGELFF.

This clone was counted a single time. This chain joins TRBV7-9 and TRBJ2-1; tentatively, D is TRBD1 or TRBD2 (5 bases each). The CDR3 sequence is 12 residues long. Germline CDR1 and CDR2: SEHNR and FQNEAQ (reference sequence). Trimming pared 1 base from V and 16 bases from J, leaving 14 bases between. CDR3 DNA: TGTGCCAGCAGCTTAGTGGCAGGGACCCCTTTCTTC. This encodes CASSLVAGTPFF. The variable domain in full, completed from reference TRBV7-9 and TRBJ2-1, reads DTGVSQNPRHKITKRGQNVTFRCDPISEHNRLYWYRQTLGQGPEFLTYFQNEAQLEKSRLLSDRFSAERPKGSFSTLEIQRTEQGDSAMYLCASSLVAGTPFFGPGTRLTVL.

V gene TRBV11-2 combines with J gene TRBJ2-7; TRBD2 agrees at 8 bases. The CDR3 loop spans 12 amino acids. J gave up 5 bases and V 5 bases, and 2 bases lay outside the gene matches. Germline values: CDR1 SGHAT, CDR2 FQNNGV. CDR3 sequence (DNA): TGTGCCAGCAGCCAGACTAGCGACGAGCAGTACTTC. Translating it yields CASSQTSDEQYF. Full variable domain (rest looked up from reference TRBV11-2 and TRBJ2-7): EAGVAQSPRYKIIEKRQSVAFWCNPISGHATLYWYQQILGQGPKLLIQFQNNGVVDDSQLPKDRFSAERLKGVDSTLKIQPAKLEDSAVYLCASSQTSDEQYFGPGTRLTVT.

The sample holds a few counts of this clone. This rearrangement joins TRBV7-9 to TRBJ1-1; 7 bases fit TRBD1. The ends lost 2 bases at V and 8 bases at J; junction bases unmatched: 5. Germline lookup yields CDR1 SEHNR and CDR2 FQNEAQ (reference sequence). The CDR3 has 13 amino acids. CDR3 coding DNA: TGTGCCAGCAGCTTACGACAGGGAGGCGAAGCTTTCTTT. Its protein product is CASSLRQGGEAFF.

The V and J genes are TRBV6-6 and TRBJ2-7; 8 bases fit TRBD2. The V gene's germline CDR1 is MNHNY and CDR2 SVGAGI (reference sequence). The CDR3 covers 14 residues. The J segment lost 2 bases and the V segment lost 7 bases, leaving 7 bases of the junction unmatched. The CDR3 DNA sequence: TGTGCCAGCACCTCCGGGACTAGTACCTACGAGCAGTACTTC. Its protein product is CASTSGTSTYEQYF.

The V and J genes are TRBV28 and TRBJ2-5, with unresolved D. Trimming pared 6 bases from V and 4 bases from J, leaving 12 bases between. Germline lookup yields CDR1 MDHEN and CDR2 SYDVKM. CDR3 length: 13 residues. CDR3 loop: CASSLLIGETQYF. The CDR3 DNA reads TGTGCCAGCAGCTTACTAATCGGAGAGACCCAGTACTTC.

The chain recombines TRBV19 with TRBJ1-5; TRBD1 agrees at 9 bases. Trimming cost V 6 bases and J 2 bases; bases outside gene matches: 8. Germline-derived CDR1 and CDR2 are LNHDA and SQIVND (reference sequence). The CDR3 length is 16 residues. The CDR3 nucleotides are TGTGCCAGTAGCTTTCCGGGACAGGGTGGCAATCAGCCCCAGCATTTT. Encoded protein: CASSFPGQGGNQPQHF.

The rearrangement joins TRBV5-4 to TRBJ2-5; tentatively, D is TRBD1 or TRBD2 (5 bases each). V lost 1 base, J lost 1 base, and 8 bases lay in between. The CDR3 spans 14 residues. The germline V gene has CDR1 SGHNT and CDR2 YYREEE (reference sequence). This chain's CDR3 is CASSLTGPQETQYF. The CDR3 nucleotides read TGTGCCAGCAGCTTGACGGGGCCCCAAGAGACCCAGTACTTC.

This rearrangement joins TRBV29-1 to TRBJ2-1, with 9 bases that match TRBD2. The germline V gene has CDR1 SQVTM and CDR2 ANQGSEA. The length of the CDR3 is 14 residues. The V segment lost 4 bases and the J segment 8 bases; nucleotides outside the gene matches: 9. The CDR3 loop is CSVAPSGNRDEQFF. CDR3 in DNA: TGCAGCGTTGCGCCTAGCGGGAACAGGGATGAGCAGTTCTTC.

This chain joins TRBV6-1 and TRBJ1-1; D not certain. The CDR3 has 13 amino acids. Germline loops: CDR1 MNHNS, CDR2 SASEGT. The germline V and J ends were trimmed by 8 bases and 4 bases, with 14 bases remaining between them. The CDR3 region is CASSLQVGTEAFF. DNA for the CDR3: TGTGCCAGCTCCCTTCAGGTGGGCACTGAAGCTTTCTTT.